This TCR beta chain was identified in a study of spatial heterogeneity in lung cancer (dated 2019 in TCRdb). In the study overall: Beta-chain transcripts were consistently detected in greater numbers than alpha-chain transcripts, which likely reflected higher beta-chain transcript abundance. In the raw uncorrected reads, each unique combination of TCR and UMI appeared more than ten times on average. At surgery, about 210 tumor regions, approximately 64 matched nontumor lung samples and some 54 PBMC samples were TCR-sequenced for both alpha and beta chains. Nonsynonymous mutation counts, determined by whole-exome sequencing of tumor tissue, were related to features of the TCR repertoire. In non-small cell lung cancer, the study quantitatively compared TCR alpha and beta repertoires across several tumor regions, matched nontumor lung, and blood. In tumor regions, TCR transcript counts showed a strong correlation with a T cell transcriptional module score from matched bulk RNA-seq.

Summary of the overall study and its limitations: Counts of ubiquitous and regional expanded TCRs were found to correlate with counts of ubiquitous and regional nonsynonymous mutations, respectively. TCR-seq was estimated to cover only approximately 7% of tumor T cells for alpha chains and approximately 12% for beta chains. A correlation was observed between the number of expanded intratumoral alpha and beta TCRs and the tumor nonsynonymous mutation count. Additional single-cell paired TCR alpha and beta sequencing was considered necessary to confirm, at a functional level, the hypothesis that regional TCRs recognize regional mutations.

As to this clonotype: The antigen this receptor binds is unknown. No much larger clonotype is one base removed from it; base qualities were not supplied.

CDR1 LNHNV and CDR2 YYDKDF are derived from the germline V gene (reference sequence). From cysteine to phenylalanine, the CDR3 is 17 amino acids long. This entry keeps only the CDR3 DNA: 51 bases, framed from base 1. Trimming takes 1 base off V and 4 bases off J; junction bases not matched to a gene: 12. The time point label, as the study defines it: sample taken at primary tumor resection. Samples were obtained from 72 patients with early-stage, untreated non-small cell lung cancer from the lung TRACERx cohort. Whole RNA extracted from tumor and nontumor lung tissue, or from cryopreserved PBMC samples, was used for TCR sequencing without cell sorting. A patient was chosen for TCR sequencing only when enough RNA was available from at least two tumor regions. Before being selected, tumor and adjacent nontumor lung specimens were reviewed by a lung pathologist. Library preparation employed 5' RACE. The listed sequencing device is NextSeq 500. In the TCR library protocol, a unique molecular identifier was attached to each TCR cDNA molecule so that PCR and sequencing errors could be corrected. The paper's data handling went like this. Decombinator tools were used for TCR identification, UMI-based error correction and CDR3 extraction. TCRs above a frequency of 2 per 1,000, corresponding to the top 1% of the tumor frequency distribution, were defined as expanded. Expanded tumor TCRs statistically deemed absent (corrected P<0.05) from at least one tumor region were classed as regional, and all other expanded tumor TCRs were classed as ubiquitous. Renyi diversity was calculated using the R vegan package after each repertoire was subsampled 100 times to 5,000 TCRs. CDR3 similarity networks were constructed using string-kernel similarity of amino acid triplets, with links drawn between CDR3s whose pairwise similarity was above 0.82. TCRdb handled the public reads itself, with Q25 trimming in fastp and clone calling in MiXCR, and kept productive beta chains. Here each entry gathers all rows of one CDR3 protein and keeps the most common genes and DNA. TCRdb's processing, not the study's, gives the V and J calls here. The sample table shows some 100,000 distinct CDR3 sequences, and approximately 4.4% are seen once. The top ten clonotypes cover about 20% of the sample.

This receptor chain uses TRBV15 and TRBJ1-2; 7 bases in the junction line up with TRBD1. The sequencing used lung tumor tissue, collected at surgery. The sequence was obtained from a male donor with early-stage non-small cell lung cancer. The nucleotides are TGTGCCACCAGCAGAGCCAGAGGGACAGTCGGCCTCTATGGCTACACCTTC. Translated, it reads CATSRARGTVGLYGYTF.